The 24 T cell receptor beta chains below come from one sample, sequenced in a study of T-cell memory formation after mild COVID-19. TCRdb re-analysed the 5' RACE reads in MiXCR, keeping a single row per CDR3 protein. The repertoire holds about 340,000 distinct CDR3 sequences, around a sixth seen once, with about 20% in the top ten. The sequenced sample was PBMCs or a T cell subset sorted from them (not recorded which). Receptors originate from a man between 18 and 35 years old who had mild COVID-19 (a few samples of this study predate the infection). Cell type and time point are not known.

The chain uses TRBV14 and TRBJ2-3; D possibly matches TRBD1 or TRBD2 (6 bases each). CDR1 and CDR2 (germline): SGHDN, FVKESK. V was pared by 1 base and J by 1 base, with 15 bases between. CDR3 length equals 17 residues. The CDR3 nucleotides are TGTGCCAGCAGCCAAGGTCTCAGGAGGGGGGGCACAGATACGCAGTATTTT. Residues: CASSQGLRRGGTDTQYF.

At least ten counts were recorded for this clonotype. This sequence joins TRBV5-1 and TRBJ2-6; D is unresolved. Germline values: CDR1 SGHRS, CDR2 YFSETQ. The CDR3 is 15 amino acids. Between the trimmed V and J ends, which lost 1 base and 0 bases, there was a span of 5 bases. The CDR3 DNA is TGCGCCAGCAGCTTGCGAACCTCTGGGGCCAACGTCCTGACTTTC. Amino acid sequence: CASSLRTSGANVLTF.

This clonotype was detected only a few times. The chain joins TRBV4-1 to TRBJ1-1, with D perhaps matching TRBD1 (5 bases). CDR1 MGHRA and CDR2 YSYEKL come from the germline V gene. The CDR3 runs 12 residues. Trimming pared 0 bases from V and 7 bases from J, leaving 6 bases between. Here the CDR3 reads CASSQDRGEAFF. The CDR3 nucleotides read TGCGCCAGCAGCCAAGATAGGGGTGAAGCTTTCTTT.

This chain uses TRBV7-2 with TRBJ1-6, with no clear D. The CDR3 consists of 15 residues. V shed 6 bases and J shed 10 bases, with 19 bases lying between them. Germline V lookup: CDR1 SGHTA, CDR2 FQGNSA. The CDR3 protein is CASRTRPGIGSPLHF. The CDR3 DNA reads TGTGCCAGCAGGACAAGACCGGGGATTGGATCACCCCTCCACTTT. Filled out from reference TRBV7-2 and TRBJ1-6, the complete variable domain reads GAGVSQSPSNKVTEKGKDVELRCDPISGHTALYWYRQSLGQGLEFLIYFQGNSAPDKSGLPSDRFSAERTGGSVSTLTIQRTQQEDSAVYLCASRTRPGIGSPLHFGNGTRLTVT.

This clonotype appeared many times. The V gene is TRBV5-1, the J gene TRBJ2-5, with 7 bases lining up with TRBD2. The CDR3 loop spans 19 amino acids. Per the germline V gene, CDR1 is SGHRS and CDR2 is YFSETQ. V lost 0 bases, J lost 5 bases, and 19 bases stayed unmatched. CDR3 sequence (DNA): TGCGCCAGCAGCTTGGCCCTTTCCAGGCAGGGAGGGACCAGGGAGACCCAGTACTTC. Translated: CASSLALSRQGGTRETQYF.

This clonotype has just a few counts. In nucleotides, the CDR3 is TGTGCCAGTAGTTCGGACATCTGGAGTGAAGCTTTCTTT. Its translation: CASSSDIWSEAFF. The rearrangement links TRBV19 to TRBJ1-1; D is perhaps TRBD1 (5 bases). V dropped 5 bases and J dropped 7 bases, with 14 bases sitting between them. Looked up from germline, CDR1 is LNHDA and CDR2 is SQIVND (reference sequence). The CDR3 is made up of 13 amino acids.

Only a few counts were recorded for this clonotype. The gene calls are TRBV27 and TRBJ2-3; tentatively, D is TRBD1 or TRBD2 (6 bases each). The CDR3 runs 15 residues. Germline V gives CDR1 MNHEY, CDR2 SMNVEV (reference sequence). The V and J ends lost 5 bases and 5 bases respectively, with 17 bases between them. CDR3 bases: TGTGCCAGCAGTCCGCGCCGGGGGCCTAGAGATACGCAGTATTTT. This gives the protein CASSPRRGPRDTQYF.

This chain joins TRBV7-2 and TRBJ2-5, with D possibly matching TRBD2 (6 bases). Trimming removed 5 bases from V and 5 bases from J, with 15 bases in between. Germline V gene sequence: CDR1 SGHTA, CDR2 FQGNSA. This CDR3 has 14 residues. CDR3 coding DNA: TGTGCCAGCAGCCACGGACTAACCACGGAGACCCAGTACTTC. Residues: CASSHGLTTETQYF.

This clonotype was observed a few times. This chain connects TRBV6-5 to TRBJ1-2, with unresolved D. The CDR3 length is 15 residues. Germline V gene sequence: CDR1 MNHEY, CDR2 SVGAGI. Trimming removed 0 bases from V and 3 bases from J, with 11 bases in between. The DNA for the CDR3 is TGTGCCAGCAGTTACTCCCGGGGAGGCGACTATGGCTACACCTTC. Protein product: CASSYSRGGDYGYTF.

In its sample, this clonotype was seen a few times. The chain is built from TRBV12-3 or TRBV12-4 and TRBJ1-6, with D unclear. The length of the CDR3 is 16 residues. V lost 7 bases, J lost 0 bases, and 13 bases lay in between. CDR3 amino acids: CASMSAAVSYNSPLHF. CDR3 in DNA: TGTGCCAGCATGTCCGCGGCAGTCTCCTATAATTCACCCCTCCACTTT.

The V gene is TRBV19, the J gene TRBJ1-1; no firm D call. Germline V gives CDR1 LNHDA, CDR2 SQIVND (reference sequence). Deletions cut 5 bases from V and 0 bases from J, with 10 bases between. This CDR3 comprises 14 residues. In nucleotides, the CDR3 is TGTGCCAGTAGTGAGAGGGCAGTGAACACTGAAGCTTTCTTT. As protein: CASSERAVNTEAFF.

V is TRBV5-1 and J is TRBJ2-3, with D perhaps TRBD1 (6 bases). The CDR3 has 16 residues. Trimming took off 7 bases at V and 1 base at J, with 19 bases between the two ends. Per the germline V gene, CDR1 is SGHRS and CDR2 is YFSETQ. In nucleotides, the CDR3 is TGCGCCAGCCAAACTTTACAGGGTATGGGCACAGATACGCAGTATTTT. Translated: CASQTLQGMGTDTQYF.

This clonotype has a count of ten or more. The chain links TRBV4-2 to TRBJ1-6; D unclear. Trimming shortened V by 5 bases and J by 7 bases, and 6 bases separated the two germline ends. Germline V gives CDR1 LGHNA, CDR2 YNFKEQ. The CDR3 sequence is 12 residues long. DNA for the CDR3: TGTGCCAGCAGCACTCAGAATTCACCCCTCCACTTT. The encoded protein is CASSTQNSPLHF.

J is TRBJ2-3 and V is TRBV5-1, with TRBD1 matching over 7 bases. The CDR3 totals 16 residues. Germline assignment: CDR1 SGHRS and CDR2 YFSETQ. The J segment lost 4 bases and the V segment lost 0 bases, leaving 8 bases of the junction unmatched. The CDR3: CASSLGDRGTADTQYF. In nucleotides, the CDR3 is TGCGCCAGCAGCTTGGGGGACAGAGGGACGGCAGATACGCAGTATTTT.

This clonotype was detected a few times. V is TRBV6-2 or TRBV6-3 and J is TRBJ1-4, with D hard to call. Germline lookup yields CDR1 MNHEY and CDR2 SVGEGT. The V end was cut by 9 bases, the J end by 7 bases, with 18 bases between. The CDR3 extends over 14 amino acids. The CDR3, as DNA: TGTGCCAGTAAAAGTGCTGGGGAAGGTGAAAAACTGTTTTTT. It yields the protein CASKSAGEGEKLFF.

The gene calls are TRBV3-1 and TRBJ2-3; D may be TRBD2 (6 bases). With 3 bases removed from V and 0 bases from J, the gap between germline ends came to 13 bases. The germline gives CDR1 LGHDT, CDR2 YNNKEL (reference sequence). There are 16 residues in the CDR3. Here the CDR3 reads CASSHLTSTSTDTQYF. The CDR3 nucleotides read TGTGCCAGCAGCCATTTGACTAGTACTAGCACAGATACGCAGTATTTT.

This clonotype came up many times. CDR3 region: CASSTVLPMAGTRSAQYF. The CDR3 DNA follows: TGTGCCAGCAGCACAGTCCTCCCGATGGCGGGGACCCGGAGTGCCCAGTACTTC. The chain recombines TRBV7-9 with TRBJ2-5, with a possible D match to TRBD2 (6 bases). Trimming removed 5 bases at V and 9 bases at J, with 31 bases between. The CDR3 totals 18 residues. Germline V lookup: CDR1 SEHNR, CDR2 FQNEAQ (reference sequence).

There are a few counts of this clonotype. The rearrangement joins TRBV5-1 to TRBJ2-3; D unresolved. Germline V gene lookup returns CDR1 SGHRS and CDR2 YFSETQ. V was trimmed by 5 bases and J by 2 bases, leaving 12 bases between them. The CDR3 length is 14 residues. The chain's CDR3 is CASRSDLNTDTQYF. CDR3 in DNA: TGCGCCAGCAGATCGGACCTGAACACAGATACGCAGTATTTT.

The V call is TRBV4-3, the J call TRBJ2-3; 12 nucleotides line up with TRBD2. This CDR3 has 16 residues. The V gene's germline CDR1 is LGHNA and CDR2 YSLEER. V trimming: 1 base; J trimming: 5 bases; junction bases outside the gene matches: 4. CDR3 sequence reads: CASSQVTSGGLDTQYF. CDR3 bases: TGCGCCAGCAGCCAAGTAACTAGCGGGGGGTTAGATACGCAGTATTTT.

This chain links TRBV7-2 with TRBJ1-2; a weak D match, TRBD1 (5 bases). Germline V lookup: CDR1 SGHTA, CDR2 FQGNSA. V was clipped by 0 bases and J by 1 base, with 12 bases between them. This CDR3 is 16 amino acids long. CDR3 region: CASSLAGTAYNYGYTF. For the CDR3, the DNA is TGTGCCAGCAGCTTAGCGGGGACGGCTTATAACTATGGCTACACCTTC. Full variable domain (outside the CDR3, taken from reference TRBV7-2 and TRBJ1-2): GAGVSQSPSNKVTEKGKDVELRCDPISGHTALYWYRQSLGQGLEFLIYFQGNSAPDKSGLPSDRFSAERTGGSVSTLTIQRTQQEDSAVYLCASSLAGTAYNYGYTFGSGTRLTVV.

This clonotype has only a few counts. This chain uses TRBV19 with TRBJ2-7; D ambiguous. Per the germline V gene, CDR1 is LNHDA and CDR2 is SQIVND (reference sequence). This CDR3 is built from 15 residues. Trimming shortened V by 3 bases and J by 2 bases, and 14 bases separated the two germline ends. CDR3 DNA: TGTGCCAGTAGTATTTGGACGGACGCACCCTACGAGCAGTACTTC. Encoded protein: CASSIWTDAPYEQYF.

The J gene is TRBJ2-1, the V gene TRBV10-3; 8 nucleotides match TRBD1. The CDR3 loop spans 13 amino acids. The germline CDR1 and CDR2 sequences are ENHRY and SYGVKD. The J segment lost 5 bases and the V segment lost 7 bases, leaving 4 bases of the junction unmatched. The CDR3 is CAITGQGDNEQFF. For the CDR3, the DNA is TGTGCCATCACCGGACAGGGCGACAATGAGCAGTTCTTC.

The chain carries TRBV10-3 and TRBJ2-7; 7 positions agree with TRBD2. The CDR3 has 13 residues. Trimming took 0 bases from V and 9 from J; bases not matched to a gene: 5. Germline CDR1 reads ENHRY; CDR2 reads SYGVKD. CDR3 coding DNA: TGTGCCATCAGTGAGTCGGGAGGGGTCTTGCAGTACTTC. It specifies CAISESGGVLQYF.

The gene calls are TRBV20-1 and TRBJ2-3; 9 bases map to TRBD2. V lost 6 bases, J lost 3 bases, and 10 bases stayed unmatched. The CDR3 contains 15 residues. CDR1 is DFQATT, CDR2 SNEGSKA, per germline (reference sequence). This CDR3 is CSALPPTSGTDTQYF. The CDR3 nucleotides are TGCAGTGCCCTTCCCCCGACTAGCGGTACAGATACGCAGTATTTT.